The 25 T cell receptor beta chains listed next were all sequenced from one sample in a study of shared clonotypes between healthy human individuals. Naive-designated CD8 cells lacked CD45RO, were positively enriched for CCR7, and omitted terminally differentiated effector memory CD45RA+ cells. Clones were sequenced by immunoSEQ multiplex PCR, and TCRdb holds only the in-frame ones, with some missing. Of millions of clones in the sample, about 94% were seen once. The specimen was naive CD8+ T cells sorted from blood. The receptors originated from a man younger than 35 in good health.

V gene TRBV6-1 combines with J gene TRBJ2-7, with 7 positions matching TRBD2. The germline V gene encodes CDR1 MNHNS and CDR2 SASEGT. The ends lost 2 bases at V and 5 bases at J; junction bases unmatched: 9. The CDR3 consists of 15 residues. CDR3 in amino acids: CASSESVGGPNEQYF. CDR3 nucleotides: TGTGCCAGCAGTGAATCGGTGGGAGGGCCTAACGAGCAGTACTTC.

A remark on this clone: Germline and junction disagree at one end, which may indicate a read error. This sample includes further DNA sequences coding for the same CDR3. The V call is TRBV11-2, the J call TRBJ1-2; the D gene is possibly TRBD1 (5 bases). Germline CDR1 reads SGHAT; CDR2 reads FQNNGV. The CDR3 sequence is 11 residues long. CDR3 in amino acids: CASSWTHGYTF. In DNA form, the CDR3 reads TGTGCCAGCAGCTGGACACATGGCTACACTTTC. The full variable domain, its missing parts supplied by reference TRBV11-2 and TRBJ1-2, is EAGVAQSPRYKIIEKRQSVAFWCNPISGHATLYWYQQILGQGPKLLIQFQNNGVVDDSQLPKDRFSAERLKGVDSTLKIQPAKLEDSAVYLCASSWTHGYTFGSGTRLTVV.

Worth noting for this clone: The sample contains more than one DNA sequence encoding this CDR3. The chain couples TRBV11-2 to TRBJ1-1, with D perhaps matching TRBD1 (5 bases). The CDR3 consists of 14 residues. Germline V CDR1 and CDR2: SGHAT, FQNNGV. Trimming shortened V by 0 bases and J by 5 bases, and 10 bases separated the two germline ends. The DNA of the CDR3 is TGTGCCAGCAGCTTAGATGCTGGGGGGACTGAAGCTTTCTTT. It yields the protein CASSLDAGGTEAFF.

V and J are TRBV27 and TRBJ2-5; D is perhaps TRBD2 (5 bases). CDR3 length: 14 residues. V lost 6 bases and J 4 bases, leaving 15 bases between the germline ends. The V gene's germline CDR1 is MNHEY and CDR2 SMNVEV (reference sequence). The CDR3 nucleotides read TGTGCCAGCAGCCCGGGAATTGCCGGAGAGACCCAGTACTTC. Its protein product is CASSPGIAGETQYF.

The genes are TRBV5-6 and TRBJ2-7; unclear D gene. The CDR3 is made up of 15 amino acids. The V end lost 0 bases, the J end lost 2 bases, and 12 bases lay between the germline ends. Germline values: CDR1 SGHDT, CDR2 YYEEEE. CDR3 sequence (DNA): TGTGCCAGCAGCTTGGTGGTTCAAGACCCCTACGAGCAGTACTTC. This sequence encodes CASSLVVQDPYEQYF.

The chain combines TRBV19 with TRBJ2-7; D perhaps matches TRBD2 (5 bases). This CDR3 has 13 residues. Trimming left V 1 base short and J 7 bases short, with 11 bases between. The V gene's germline CDR1 is LNHDA and CDR2 SQIVND (reference sequence). The CDR3 reads CASSIVLAREQYF. The CDR3 DNA is TGTGCCAGTAGTATAGTTTTAGCGCGGGAGCAGTACTTC.

The chain couples TRBV7-6 to TRBJ2-1; 7 positions agree with TRBD2. The CDR3 covers 13 residues. J was trimmed by 16 bases and V by 5 bases; bases with no gene match: 14. CDR1 is SGHVS and CDR2 is FNYEAQ in the germline V gene. As DNA, the CDR3 is TGTGCCAGCAGCACTCCGGCCGGGACTACGTTTTTCTTC. It specifies CASSTPAGTTFFF.

The rearrangement joins TRBV11-2 to TRBJ2-7; 7 nucleotides match TRBD2. The J call may be incorrect, as the DNA end agrees better with TRBJ2-5. Per the germline V gene, CDR1 is SGHAT and CDR2 is FQNNGV. There are 15 residues in the CDR3. CDR3 sequence reads: CASRFRGGRDETQYF. The CDR3 DNA follows: TGTGCCAGCAGATTTCGTGGCGGGAGAGACGAGACCCAGTACTTC.

The chain is built from TRBV7-8 and TRBJ2-5, with 7 bases identical to TRBD2. With 1 base clipped from V and 5 bases from J, the junction kept 4 bases outside the gene matches. The CDR3 has 14 residues. Germline lookup yields CDR1 SGHVS and CDR2 FQNEAQ. The CDR3 loop reads CASSLGAGVETQYF. CDR3 nucleotide sequence: TGTGCCAGCAGCTTAGGGGCGGGGGTTGAGACCCAGTACTTC.

Comments on this clone: Other DNA sequences in the sample encode the same CDR3. Here the CDR3 reads CASSQDSDTQYF. The DNA of the CDR3 is TGTGCCAGCAGCCAAGACTCCGATACGCAGTATTTT. The V gene is TRBV4-2, the J gene TRBJ2-3; no definite D call. The CDR3 runs 12 residues. V lost 0 bases, J lost 6 bases, and 4 bases lay in between. Germline CDR1 reads LGHNA; CDR2 reads YNFKEQ.

Concerning this clone itself: Distinct nucleotide sequences in the sample also encode this CDR3. The chain employs TRBV7-9 and TRBJ2-2; D is unresolved. Germline V gene sequence: CDR1 SEHNR, CDR2 FQNEAQ (reference sequence). The CDR3 runs to 14 residues. The V end lost 3 bases, the J end lost 1 base, and 6 bases lay between the germline ends. The CDR3: CASSFSGNTGELFF. The DNA for the CDR3 is TGTGCCAGCAGCTTTTCAGGGAACACCGGGGAGCTGTTTTTT. Based on the CDR3 plus reference TRBV7-9 and TRBJ2-2, the full variable domain is DTGVSQNPRHKITKRGQNVTFRCDPISEHNRLYWYRQTLGQGPEFLTYFQNEAQLEKSRLLSDRFSAERPKGSFSTLEIQRTEQGDSAMYLCASSFSGNTGELFFGEGSRLTVL.

With regard to this clone: This sample also contains other DNA sequences that code for the same CDR3. This chain uses TRBV28 with TRBJ2-5; D is possibly TRBD1 or TRBD2 (5 bases each). Per the germline V gene, CDR1 is MDHEN and CDR2 is SYDVKM. The germline V and J ends were trimmed by 1 base and 5 bases, with 11 bases remaining between them. This CDR3 region has 14 residues. CDR3 coding DNA: TGTGCCAGCAGTTTATACCAGGGCGGGGAGACCCAGTACTTC. Its translation is CASSLYQGGETQYF.

This rearrangement joins TRBV7-9 to TRBJ2-5; D not certain. The CDR3 covers 15 residues. From germline, CDR1 is SEHNR and CDR2 FQNEAQ (reference sequence). The V end lost 5 bases, the J end lost 1 base, and 14 bases lay between the germline ends. CDR3 sequence: CASSLENGVQETQYF. The CDR3 DNA is TGTGCCAGCAGCCTTGAGAACGGAGTCCAAGAGACCCAGTACTTC.

Comments on this clone: Other nucleotide sequences in the sample specify the same CDR3. The CDR3 protein is CASSIGAGDYEQYF. CDR3 nucleotide sequence: TGTGCCAGTAGTATCGGGGCTGGAGACTACGAGCAGTACTTC. The chain couples TRBV19 to TRBJ2-7; D is possibly TRBD1 or TRBD2 (5 bases each). The CDR3 has 14 amino acids. Trimming pared 3 bases from V and 3 bases from J, leaving 12 bases between. Germline lookup yields CDR1 LNHDA and CDR2 SQIVND (reference sequence).

The chain couples TRBV5-6 to TRBJ2-6; TRBD1 matches at 7 bases. V dropped 1 base and J dropped 0; count of bases not matched to a gene: 7. CDR1 is SGHDT and CDR2 is YYEEEE in the germline V gene. The CDR3 spans 18 residues. This CDR3 reads CASSLSDYRGSGANVLTF. The CDR3 bases are TGTGCCAGCAGCTTGAGCGACTACAGGGGCTCTGGGGCCAACGTCCTGACTTTC.

The chain uses TRBV27 and TRBJ2-7; 13 nucleotides align to TRBD2. Germline V gives CDR1 MNHEY, CDR2 SMNVEV (reference sequence). The CDR3 has 17 amino acids. J lost 5 bases, V lost 3 bases, and 10 bases had no gene match. In nucleotides, the CDR3 is TGTGCCAGCAGTTTCTTAGGGACTAGCGGGAACCTACACGAGCAGTACTTC. Translated: CASSFLGTSGNLHEQYF.

This chain connects TRBV9 to TRBJ2-6; D unclear. Germline loops: CDR1 SGDLS, CDR2 YYNGEE. Trimming took 3 bases from V and 4 from J, leaving 8 bases between them. CDR3 length: 14 amino acids. DNA for the CDR3: TGTGCCAGCAGCGGAGGCCTGGGGGCCAACGTCCTGACTTTC. It specifies CASSGGLGANVLTF.

This chain links TRBV7-9 with TRBJ2-1, with 7 bases aligning to TRBD1. Looked up from germline, CDR1 is SEHNR and CDR2 is FQNEAQ (reference sequence). The V segment lost 5 bases and the J segment 2 bases; nucleotides outside the gene matches: 9. The CDR3 is made up of 16 amino acids. CDR3 amino acids: CASSPQTGFAYNEQFF. The CDR3 nucleotides read TGTGCCAGCAGCCCCCAGACAGGGTTCGCCTACAATGAGCAGTTCTTC.

The chain couples TRBV5-1 to TRBJ2-1; D gene unclear. CDR1 is SGHRS and CDR2 is YFSETQ in the germline V gene. CDR3 length: 16 residues. V was shortened by 0 bases and J by 0 bases, with 10 bases between the two germline ends. CDR3 nucleotide sequence: TGCGCCAGCAGCTTGGGGGTAGCAGTCTCCTACAATGAGCAGTTCTTC. This gives the protein CASSLGVAVSYNEQFF.

This chain connects TRBV6-5 to TRBJ2-3; D gene uncertain. Germline CDR1 is MNHEY and CDR2 is SVGAGI. Trimming took 4 bases from V and 1 from J, leaving 12 bases between them. The CDR3 has 15 residues. The CDR3 DNA is TGTGCCAGCAGTTCCTCGGTATGGGGCACAGATACGCAGTATTTT. Its protein is CASSSSVWGTDTQYF.

The V gene is TRBV5-1, the J gene TRBJ2-3; D remains unclear. CDR1 and CDR2 from the germline V gene are SGHRS and YFSETQ. This CDR3 has 16 amino acids. The V gene lost 0 bases and the J gene lost 1 base, with 12 bases spanning the gap. CDR3 sequence reads: CASSLEATRGTDTQYF. CDR3 bases: TGCGCCAGCAGCTTGGAAGCCACCCGGGGCACAGATACGCAGTATTTT.

This chain connects TRBV29-1 to TRBJ1-2, with 8 bases lining up with TRBD1. The V segment lost 3 bases and the J segment 8 bases; nucleotides outside the gene matches: 8. Germline CDR1 is SQVTM and CDR2 is ANQGSEA. This CDR3 comprises 13 residues. The CDR3 sequence: CSVEAGGVWGYTF. The CDR3 nucleotides read TGCAGCGTTGAGGCAGGGGGCGTTTGGGGCTACACCTTC.

As regards this clone: The same CDR3 also results from other DNA sequences found in this sample. The rearrangement links TRBV7-9 to TRBJ2-7; the D gene could be TRBD1 or TRBD2 (5 bases each). The CDR3 spans 12 residues. The germline V and J ends were trimmed by 3 bases and 6 bases, with 9 bases remaining between them. Germline CDR1 and CDR2: SEHNR and FQNEAQ (reference sequence). The CDR3 spells CASSLGDSEQYF. CDR3 in DNA: TGTGCCAGCAGCTTGGGGGATAGCGAGCAGTACTTC.

This clone was seen a single time. V and J are TRBV9 and TRBJ2-2; TRBD2 is a possible D gene (6 bases). The V gene's germline CDR1 is SGDLS and CDR2 YYNGEE. V was clipped by 5 bases and J by 2 bases, with 13 bases between them. This CDR3 spans 15 amino acids. CDR3 coding DNA: TGTGCCAGCAGTCCCGGGACTGACAACACCGGGGAGCTGTTTTTT. Translated, it gives CASSPGTDNTGELFF.

V usage is TRBV7-6 and J usage is TRBJ2-1; 7 bases match TRBD2. The J segment lost 6 bases and the V segment lost 2 bases, leaving 7 bases of the junction unmatched. Germline V CDR1 and CDR2: SGHVS, FNYEAQ. The CDR3 length is 15 residues. The CDR3 region is CASSLLGEGSNEQFF. In DNA form, the CDR3 reads TGTGCCAGCAGCTTATTGGGGGAGGGGAGCAATGAGCAGTTCTTC.